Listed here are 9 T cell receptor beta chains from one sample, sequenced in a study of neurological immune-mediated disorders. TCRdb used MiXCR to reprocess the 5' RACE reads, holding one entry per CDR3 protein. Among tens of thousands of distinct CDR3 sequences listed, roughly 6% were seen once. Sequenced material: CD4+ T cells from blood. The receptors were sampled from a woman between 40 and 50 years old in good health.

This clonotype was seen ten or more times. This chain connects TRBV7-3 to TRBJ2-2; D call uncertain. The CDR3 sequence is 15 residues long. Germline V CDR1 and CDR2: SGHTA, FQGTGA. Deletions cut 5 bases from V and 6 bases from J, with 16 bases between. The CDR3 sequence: CASSNDGLRAGELFF. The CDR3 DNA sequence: TGTGCCAGCAGCAATGACGGGCTCCGTGCCGGGGAGCTGTTTTTT.

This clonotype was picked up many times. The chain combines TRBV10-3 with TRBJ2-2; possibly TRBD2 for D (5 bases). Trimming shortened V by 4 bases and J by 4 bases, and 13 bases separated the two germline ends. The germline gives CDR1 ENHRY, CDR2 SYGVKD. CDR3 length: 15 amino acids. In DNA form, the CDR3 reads TGTGCCATCAGTGCTTCGGTGGGAGTCACCGGGGAGCTGTTTTTT. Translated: CAISASVGVTGELFF.

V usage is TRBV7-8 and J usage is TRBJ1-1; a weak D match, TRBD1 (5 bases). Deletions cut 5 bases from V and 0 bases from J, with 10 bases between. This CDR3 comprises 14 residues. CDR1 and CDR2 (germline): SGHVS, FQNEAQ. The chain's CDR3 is CASSIGQLNTEAFF. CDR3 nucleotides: TGTGCCAGCAGCATCGGACAATTGAACACTGAAGCTTTCTTT.

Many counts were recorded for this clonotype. CDR3 amino acids: CASEQGRLAGANVLTF. DNA for the CDR3: TGTGCCAGCGAACAGGGTCGATTAGCTGGGGCCAACGTCCTGACTTTC. The V gene is TRBV12-3 or TRBV12-4, the J gene TRBJ2-6; tentative D call: TRBD1 (6 bases). This CDR3 has 16 amino acids. V lost 8 bases and J lost 2, with 16 bases in between.

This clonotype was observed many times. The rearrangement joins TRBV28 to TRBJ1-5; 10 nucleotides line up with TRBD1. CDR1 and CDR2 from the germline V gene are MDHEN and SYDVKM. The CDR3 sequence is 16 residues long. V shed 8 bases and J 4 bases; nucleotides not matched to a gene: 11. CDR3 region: CASDPGTGVGNQPQHF. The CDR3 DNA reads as TGTGCCAGCGACCCCGGGACAGGGGTTGGAAATCAGCCCCAGCATTTT.

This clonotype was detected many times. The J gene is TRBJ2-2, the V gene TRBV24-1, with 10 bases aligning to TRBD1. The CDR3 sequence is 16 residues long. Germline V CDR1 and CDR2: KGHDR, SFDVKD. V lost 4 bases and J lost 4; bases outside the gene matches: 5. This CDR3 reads CATSDATGGSTGELFF. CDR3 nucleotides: TGTGCCACCAGTGACGCGACAGGGGGCAGCACCGGGGAGCTGTTTTTT.

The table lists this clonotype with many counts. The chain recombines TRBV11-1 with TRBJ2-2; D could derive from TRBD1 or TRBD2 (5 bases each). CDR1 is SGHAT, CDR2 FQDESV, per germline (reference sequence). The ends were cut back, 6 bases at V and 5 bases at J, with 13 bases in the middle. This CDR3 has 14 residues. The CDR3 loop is CASRSGALTGELFF. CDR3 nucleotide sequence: TGTGCCAGCAGGTCCGGGGCCCTAACCGGGGAGCTGTTTTTT.

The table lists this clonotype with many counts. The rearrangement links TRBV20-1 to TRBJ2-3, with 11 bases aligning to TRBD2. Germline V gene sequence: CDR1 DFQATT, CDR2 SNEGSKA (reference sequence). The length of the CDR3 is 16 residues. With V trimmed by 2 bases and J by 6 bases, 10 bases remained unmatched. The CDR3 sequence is CSARSQIAGGADTQYF. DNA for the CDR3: TGCAGTGCTAGATCCCAAATAGCGGGAGGGGCGGATACGCAGTATTTT.

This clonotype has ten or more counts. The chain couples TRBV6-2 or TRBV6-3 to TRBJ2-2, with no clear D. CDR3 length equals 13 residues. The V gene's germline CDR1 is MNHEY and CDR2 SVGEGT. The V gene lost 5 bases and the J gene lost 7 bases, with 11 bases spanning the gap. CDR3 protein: CASSLVGGGELFF. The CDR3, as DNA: TGTGCCAGCAGTCTTGTAGGTGGCGGGGAGCTGTTTTTT.